Described below is a single T cell receptor beta chain sequence and its context. Its antigen remains unidentified. This CDR3 region has 15 residues. The V gene lost 2 bases and the J gene lost 0 bases, with 8 bases spanning the gap. CDR1 MNHEY and CDR2 SMNVEV come from the germline V gene (reference sequence). Stimulation used approximately 9.1 ug/mL lysate from CMV-infected fibroblasts. Memory cells lacking CD40L and CD69 with high CD45RO were sorted. Donors were HIV-1-infected adults who began suppressive ART during chronic infection. CD8-depleted PBMCs were stimulated 15 to 20 hours with anti-CD28/CD49d costimulation, CD40-blocking antibody and enfuvirtide. The immunoSEQ assay was version 4, run in survey mode. Measured with immunoSEQ multiplex PCR; TCRdb has only the in-frame clones, and not every one. The data hold 25,000 to 35,000 clones, with approximately 78% observed a single time. The sample belongs to a study of persistence of HIV-infected CD4 T cells. In the study overall: Multiple blood draws of up to 180 mL, except two donors with single leukapheresis.

Study results and caveats: TCR oligoclonality correlated with proviral oligoclonality in the same sorted populations.

Specimen: CD4+ T cells sorted from PBMCs after approximately 19-hour stimulation, collected from a patient who received antiretroviral therapy. The sequence was collected from an adult woman with HIV who was CMV-seropositive. The chain recombines TRBV27 with TRBJ1-5; D ambiguous. Here the CDR3 DNA reads TGTGCCAGCAGTTTAACGGGTCGTAGCAATCAGCCCCAGCATTTT. This sequence encodes CASSLTGRSNQPQHF.